What follows are 4 T cell receptor beta chains derived from one specimen sequenced in a study of blood T cell repertoires in COVID-19. Method: immunoSEQ multiplex PCR; TCRdb's copy keeps in-frame clones and lacks some. This sample carries some 160,000 clones, 85% to 90% of them seen once, and the ten largest clones take roughly 2%. The specimen was peripheral blood. These receptors came from a man aged 50 or older who had recovered from COVID-19.

This clone was counted between two and nine times. This chain joins TRBV5-1 and TRBJ2-2; a possible D gene is TRBD1 (5 bases). Germline lookup yields CDR1 SGHRS and CDR2 YFSETQ. The CDR3 is 14 amino acids. V lost 4 bases, J lost 4 bases, and 11 bases lay in between. The CDR3, as DNA: TGCGCCAGCAGCGTAGACAGTTCCACCGGGGAGCTGTTTTTT. Amino acid sequence: CASSVDSSTGELFF.

The rearrangement joins TRBV5-6 to TRBJ1-5; no clear D gene. CDR1 and CDR2 from the germline V gene are SGHDT and YYEEEE. The CDR3 is 16 amino acids. Trimming cost V 0 bases and J 2 bases, with 12 bases left between them. The DNA of the CDR3 is TGTGCCAGCAGCTTGGAAGGAGGAGGTGGCAATCAGCCCCAGCATTTT. Amino acids: CASSLEGGGGNQPQHF.

Regarding this clone: Other DNA sequences in this specimen translate into the identical CDR3. The chain carries TRBV5-1 and TRBJ1-1, with no clear D. Germline assignment: CDR1 SGHRS and CDR2 YFSETQ. The germline V and J ends were trimmed by 0 bases and 2 bases, with 8 bases remaining between them. The CDR3 sequence is 14 residues long. The CDR3 sequence is CASSLGSGNTEAFF. CDR3 in DNA: TGCGCCAGCAGCTTGGGGTCGGGAAACACTGAAGCTTTCTTT.

The J gene is TRBJ2-3, the V gene TRBV4-3; TRBD2 matches 8 bases. The CDR3 runs to 17 residues. Germline V gene lookup returns CDR1 LGHNA and CDR2 YSLEER. Unmatched junction bases numbered 14, after V lost 8 bases and J lost 1 base. The CDR3 region has the DNA TGCGCCAGCGCCGGTCTGGCGGGGGGTTTGGGCACAGATACGCAGTATTTT. This sequence encodes CASAGLAGGLGTDTQYF.